This T cell receptor beta chain was captured in a study of siplizumab effects on memory and regulatory T cells. Study results and caveats: Most proliferating CD4+ or CD8+ clones, roughly 75-97%, had no naive or memory assignment. Naive T cells seemed more diverse than memory cells and seemed major alloresponse contributors.

Assays examined roughly 100,000 TCR templates per sample. The assay was immunoSEQ multiplex PCR, and TCRdb's table has in-frame clones only and misses some. The repertoire has approximately 70,000 clones, more than 80% of them found once; the top ten carry approximately 28%. The CDR3 has 15 residues. The germline V gene encodes CDR1 SGHAT and CDR2 FQNNGV. V lost 4 bases, J lost 6 bases, and 8 bases stayed unmatched. Worth noting for this clone: What it recognizes is unknown.

The clonotype originates from a human donor in good health. The V and J genes are TRBV11-2 and TRBJ2-2; TRBD2 aligns across 7 bases. What was sequenced was CD8+ T cells sorted from blood. CDR3 DNA: TGTGCCAGCAGCTCTCCGACTAGCCGAGCCGGGGAGCTGTTTTTT. It is translated as CASSSPTSRAGELFF. Supplemented by reference TRBV11-2 and TRBJ2-2, the full variable domain reads EAGVAQSPRYKIIEKRQSVAFWCNPISGHATLYWYQQILGQGPKLLIQFQNNGVVDDSQLPKDRFSAERLKGVDSTLKIQPAKLEDSAVYLCASSSPTSRAGELFFGEGSRLTVL.